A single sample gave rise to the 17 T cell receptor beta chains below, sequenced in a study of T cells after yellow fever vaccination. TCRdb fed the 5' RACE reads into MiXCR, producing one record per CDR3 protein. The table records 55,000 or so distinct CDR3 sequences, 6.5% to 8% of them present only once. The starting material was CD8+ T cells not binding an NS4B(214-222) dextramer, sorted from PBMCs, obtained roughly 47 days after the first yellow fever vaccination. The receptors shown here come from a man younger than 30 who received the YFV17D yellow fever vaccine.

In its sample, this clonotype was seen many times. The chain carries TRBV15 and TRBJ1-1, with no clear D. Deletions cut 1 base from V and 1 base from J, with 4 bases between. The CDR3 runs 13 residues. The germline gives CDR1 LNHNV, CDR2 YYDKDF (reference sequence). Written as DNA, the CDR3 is TGTGCCACCAGCAGAGTAGCGAACACTGAAGCTTTCTTT. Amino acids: CATSRVANTEAFF.

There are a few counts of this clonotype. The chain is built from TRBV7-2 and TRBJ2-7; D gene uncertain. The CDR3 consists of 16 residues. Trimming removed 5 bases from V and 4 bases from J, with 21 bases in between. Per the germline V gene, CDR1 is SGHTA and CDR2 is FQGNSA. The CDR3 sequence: CASSARVVPGRYEQYF. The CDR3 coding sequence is TGTGCCAGCAGCGCTCGTGTTGTGCCGGGTCGTTACGAGCAGTACTTC. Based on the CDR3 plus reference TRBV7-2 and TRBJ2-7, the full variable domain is GAGVSQSPSNKVTEKGKDVELRCDPISGHTALYWYRQSLGQGLEFLIYFQGNSAPDKSGLPSDRFSAERTGGSVSTLTIQRTQQEDSAVYLCASSARVVPGRYEQYFGPGTRLTVT.

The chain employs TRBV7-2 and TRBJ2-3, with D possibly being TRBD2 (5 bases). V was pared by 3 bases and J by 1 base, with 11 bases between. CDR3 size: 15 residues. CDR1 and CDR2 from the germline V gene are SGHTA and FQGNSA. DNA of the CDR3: TGTGCCAGCAGCTTTCCATACGGGGGCACAGATACGCAGTATTTT. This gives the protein CASSFPYGGTDTQYF.

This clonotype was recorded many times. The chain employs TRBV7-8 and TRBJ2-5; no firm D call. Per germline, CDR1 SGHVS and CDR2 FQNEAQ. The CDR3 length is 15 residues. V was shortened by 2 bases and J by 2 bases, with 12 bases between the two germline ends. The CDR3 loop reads CASSLKYGVQETQYF. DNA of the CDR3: TGTGCCAGCAGCTTAAAGTACGGAGTACAAGAGACCCAGTACTTC.

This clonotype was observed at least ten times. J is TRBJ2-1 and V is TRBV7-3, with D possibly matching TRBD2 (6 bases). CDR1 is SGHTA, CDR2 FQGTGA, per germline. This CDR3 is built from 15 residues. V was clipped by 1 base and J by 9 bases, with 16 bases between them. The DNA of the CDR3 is TGTGCCAGCAGCTTAATAGGAGGTGGGGGGAGTGAGCAGTTCTTC. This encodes CASSLIGGGGSEQFF.

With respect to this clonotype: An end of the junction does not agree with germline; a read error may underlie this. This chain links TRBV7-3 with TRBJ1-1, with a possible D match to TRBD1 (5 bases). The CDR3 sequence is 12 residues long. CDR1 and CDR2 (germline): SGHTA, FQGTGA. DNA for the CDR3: TGTGCCAGCAGCTTAACAGGGGTGGGACTCTCATTT. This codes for CASSLTGVGLSF.

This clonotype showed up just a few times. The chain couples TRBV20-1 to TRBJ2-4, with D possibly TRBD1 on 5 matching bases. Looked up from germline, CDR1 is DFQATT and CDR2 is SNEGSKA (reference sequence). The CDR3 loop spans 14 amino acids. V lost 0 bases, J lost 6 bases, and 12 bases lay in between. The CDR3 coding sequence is TGCAGTGCTAGAGATAGCCAGGGTCGAAACATTCAGTACTTC. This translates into CSARDSQGRNIQYF.

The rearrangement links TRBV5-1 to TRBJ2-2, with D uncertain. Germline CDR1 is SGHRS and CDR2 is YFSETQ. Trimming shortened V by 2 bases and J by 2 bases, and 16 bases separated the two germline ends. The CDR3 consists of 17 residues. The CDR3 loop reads CASSFRPQESNTGELFF. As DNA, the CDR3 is TGCGCCAGCAGCTTTCGACCTCAGGAGTCAAACACCGGGGAGCTGTTTTTT.

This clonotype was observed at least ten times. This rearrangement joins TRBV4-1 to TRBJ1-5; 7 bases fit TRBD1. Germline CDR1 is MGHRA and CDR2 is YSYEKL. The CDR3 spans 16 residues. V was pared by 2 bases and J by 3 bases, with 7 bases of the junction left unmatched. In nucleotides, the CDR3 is TGCGCCAGCAGCCAATTGGAGGGGGCGCTCAATCAGCCCCAGCATTTT. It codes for CASSQLEGALNQPQHF.

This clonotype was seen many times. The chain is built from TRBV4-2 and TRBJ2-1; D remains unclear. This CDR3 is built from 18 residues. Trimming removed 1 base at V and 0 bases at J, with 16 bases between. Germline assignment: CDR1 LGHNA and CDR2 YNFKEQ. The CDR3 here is CASSQVSRQVSSYNEQFF. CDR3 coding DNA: TGTGCCAGCAGCCAAGTTAGTCGCCAGGTCAGCTCCTACAATGAGCAGTTCTTC.

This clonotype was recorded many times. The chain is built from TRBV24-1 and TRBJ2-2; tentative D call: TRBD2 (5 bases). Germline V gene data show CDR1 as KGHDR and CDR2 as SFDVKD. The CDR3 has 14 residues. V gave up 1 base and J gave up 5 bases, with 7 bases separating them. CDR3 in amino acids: CATSDFTGTGELFF. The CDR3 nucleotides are TGTGCCACCAGTGATTTTACGGGAACCGGGGAGCTGTTTTTT.

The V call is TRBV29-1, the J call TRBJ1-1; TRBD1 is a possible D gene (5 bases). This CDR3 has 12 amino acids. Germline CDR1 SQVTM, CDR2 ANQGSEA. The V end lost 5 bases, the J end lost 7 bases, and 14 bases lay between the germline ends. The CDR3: CSVRRGGVEAFF. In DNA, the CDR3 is TGCAGCGTTCGGCGGGGAGGGGTTGAAGCTTTCTTT.

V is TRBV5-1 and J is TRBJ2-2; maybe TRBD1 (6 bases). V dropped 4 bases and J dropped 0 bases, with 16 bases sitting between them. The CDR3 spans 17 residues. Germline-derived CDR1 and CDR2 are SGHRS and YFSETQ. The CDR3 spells CASSPRWGRANTGELFF. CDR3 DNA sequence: TGCGCCAGCAGCCCCCGGTGGGGGCGAGCGAACACCGGGGAGCTGTTTTTT.

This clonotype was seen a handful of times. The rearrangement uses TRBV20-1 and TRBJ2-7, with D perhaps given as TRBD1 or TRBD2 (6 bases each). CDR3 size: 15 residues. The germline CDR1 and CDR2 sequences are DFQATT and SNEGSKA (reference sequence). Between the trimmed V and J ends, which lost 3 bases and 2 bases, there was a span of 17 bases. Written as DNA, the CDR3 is TGCAGTGCTAGGGAAACAGGGAGGACTACCTACGAGCAGTACTTC. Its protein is CSARETGRTTYEQYF.

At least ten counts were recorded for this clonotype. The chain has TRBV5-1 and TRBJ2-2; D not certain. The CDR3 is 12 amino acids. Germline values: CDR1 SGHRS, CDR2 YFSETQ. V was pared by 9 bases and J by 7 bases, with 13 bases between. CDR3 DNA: TGCGCCATCCAGCTTTGGAGCGGGGAGCTGTTTTTT. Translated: CAIQLWSGELFF. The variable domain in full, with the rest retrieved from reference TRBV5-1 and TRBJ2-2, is KAGVTQTPRYLIKTRGQQVTLSCSPISGHRSVSWYQQTPGQGLQFLFEYFSETQRNKGNFPGRFSGRQFSNSRSEMNVSTLELGDSALYLCAIQLWSGELFFGEGSRLTVL.

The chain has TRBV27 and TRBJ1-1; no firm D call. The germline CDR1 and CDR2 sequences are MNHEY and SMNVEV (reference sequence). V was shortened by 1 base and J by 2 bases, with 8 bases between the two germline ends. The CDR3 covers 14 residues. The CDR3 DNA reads TGTGCCAGCAGTTTATTCTCAGTCAACACTGAAGCTTTCTTT. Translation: CASSLFSVNTEAFF.

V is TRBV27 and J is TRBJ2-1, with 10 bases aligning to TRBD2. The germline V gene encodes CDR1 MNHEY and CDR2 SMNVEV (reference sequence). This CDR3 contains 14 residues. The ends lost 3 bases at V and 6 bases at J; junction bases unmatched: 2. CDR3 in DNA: TGTGCCAGCAGTTTGGCTAGCGGGGGCAATGAGCAGTTCTTC. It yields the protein CASSLASGGNEQFF.